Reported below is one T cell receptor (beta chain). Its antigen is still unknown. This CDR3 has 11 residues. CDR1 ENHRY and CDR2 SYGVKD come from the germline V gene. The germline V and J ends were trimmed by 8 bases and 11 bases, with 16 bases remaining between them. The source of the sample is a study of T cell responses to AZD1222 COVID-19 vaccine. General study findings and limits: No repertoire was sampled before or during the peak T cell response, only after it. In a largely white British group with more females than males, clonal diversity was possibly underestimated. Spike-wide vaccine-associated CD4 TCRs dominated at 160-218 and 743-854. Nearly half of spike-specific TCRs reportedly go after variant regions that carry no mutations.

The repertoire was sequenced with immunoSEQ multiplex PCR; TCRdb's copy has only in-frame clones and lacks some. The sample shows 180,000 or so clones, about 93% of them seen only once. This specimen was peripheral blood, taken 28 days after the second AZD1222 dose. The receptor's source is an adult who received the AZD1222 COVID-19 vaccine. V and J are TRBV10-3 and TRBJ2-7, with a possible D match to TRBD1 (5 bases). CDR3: CAIQTGHLEYF. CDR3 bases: TGTGCCATCCAAACCGGACACTTAGAGTACTTC.